One sample yielded the 19 T cell receptor beta chains listed below, sequenced in a study of blood T cell repertoires in COVID-19. The assay was immunoSEQ multiplex PCR, and TCRdb's table has in-frame clones only and misses some. This table has 250,000 or so clones, about 83% appearing once. The sequenced sample consisted of peripheral blood. The receptors were gathered from a woman between 40 and 50 years old who had recovered from COVID-19.

The chain recombines TRBV5-8 with TRBJ2-7; 8 bases agree with TRBD1. Germline V gives CDR1 SGHTS, CDR2 YDEGEE. V lost 4 bases to trimming and J lost 0 bases; unmatched junction nucleotides: 6. This CDR3 is built from 15 residues. The CDR3 reads CASSARQGTSYEQYF. The CDR3, as DNA: TGTGCCAGCAGCGCTAGACAGGGGACCTCCTACGAGCAGTACTTC.

The V and J genes are TRBV11-2 and TRBJ2-7; D uncertain. The CDR3 loop spans 13 amino acids. Germline CDR1 reads SGHAT; CDR2 reads FQNNGV. V dropped 2 bases and J dropped 2 bases, with 7 bases sitting between them. DNA of the CDR3: TGTGCCAGCAGCTTATCCGCAGCCTACGAGCAGTACTTC. Protein sequence: CASSLSAAYEQYF.

The chain carries TRBV5-1 and TRBJ2-7; TRBD2 agrees at 8 bases. The CDR3 is made up of 15 amino acids. Germline V gene data show CDR1 as SGHRS and CDR2 as YFSETQ. V shed 0 bases and J 2 bases; nucleotides not matched to a gene: 4. The CDR3 sequence is CASSLVLGGAYEQYF. The CDR3 DNA follows: TGCGCCAGCAGCTTGGTCCTCGGGGGGGCCTACGAGCAGTACTTC.

The chain uses TRBV5-1 and TRBJ1-2; 8 bases fit TRBD1. This CDR3 has 17 residues. Germline CDR1 and CDR2: SGHRS and YFSETQ. With 0 bases clipped from V and 1 base from J, the junction kept 8 bases outside the gene matches. The CDR3 sequence: CASSLGAGTGVNYGYTF. The CDR3 DNA follows: TGCGCCAGCAGCTTGGGAGCGGGGACAGGAGTTAACTATGGCTACACCTTC.

The chain links TRBV9 to TRBJ2-2; 14 nucleotides align to TRBD2. The trim removed 3 bases at V and 3 bases at J, leaving 4 bases unmatched. Germline V gene data show CDR1 as SGDLS and CDR2 as YYNGEE. This CDR3 spans 17 amino acids. CDR3 residues: CASSAGLAGAYTGELFF. The CDR3 nucleotides read TGTGCCAGCAGCGCGGGACTAGCGGGGGCCTACACCGGGGAGCTGTTTTTT.

V usage is TRBV12-5 and J usage is TRBJ1-1; 10 nucleotides match TRBD1. Trimming removed 4 bases from V and 5 bases from J; junction bases left unmatched: 4. The CDR3 has 14 amino acids. The germline V gene encodes CDR1 LGHNT and CDR2 FRNRAP. The CDR3 DNA reads TGTGCTAGTGGTTCGCAGGACAGGGGGACTGAAGCTTTCTTT. Translated, it gives CASGSQDRGTEAFF. The variable domain in full, completed from reference TRBV12-5 and TRBJ1-1, reads DARVTQTPRHKVTEMGQEVTMRCQPILGHNTVFWYRQTMMQGLELLAYFRNRAPLDDSGMPKDRFSAEMPDATLATLKIQPSEPRDSAVYFCASGSQDRGTEAFFGQGTRLTVV.

This rearrangement joins TRBV5-4 to TRBJ2-7, with D unresolved. V lost 0 bases and J 0 bases, leaving 7 bases between the germline ends. The CDR3 totals 14 residues. The germline V gene has CDR1 SGHNT and CDR2 YYREEE (reference sequence). The CDR3 sequence: CASSLDFVSYEQYF. The CDR3 nucleotides are TGTGCCAGCAGCTTGGACTTCGTCTCCTACGAGCAGTACTTC.

This clone was counted once. This chain joins TRBV3-1 (or the pseudogene TRBV3-2) and TRBJ2-1; tentative D call: TRBD2 (6 bases). CDR3 length: 14 amino acids. CDR1 is LGHDT and CDR2 is YNNKEL in the germline V gene (reference sequence). Trimming pared 1 base from V and 7 bases from J, leaving 11 bases between. The CDR3 spells CASSQVDAGNEQFF. CDR3 nucleotides: TGTGCCAGCAGCCAAGTTGACGCGGGGAATGAGCAGTTCTTC.

V usage is TRBV3-1 (or the pseudogene TRBV3-2) and J usage is TRBJ1-6; D is undetermined. This CDR3 is built from 15 residues. V lost 1 base and J 8 bases, leaving 12 bases between the germline ends. The germline V gene encodes CDR1 LGHDT and CDR2 YNNKEL (reference sequence). The CDR3 DNA reads TGTGCCAGCAGCCAAGGGTTAGCTTTTGATTCACCCCTCCACTTT. Amino acid sequence: CASSQGLAFDSPLHF.

This rearrangement joins TRBV6-6 to TRBJ1-1, with 7 bases fitting TRBD1. With V trimmed by 1 base and J by 1 base, 3 bases remained unmatched. The CDR3 is made up of 15 amino acids. Germline CDR1 MNHNY, CDR2 SVGAGI (reference sequence). The CDR3 region has the DNA TGTGCCAGCAGTTACTGGGGGACAGAGAACACTGAAGCTTTCTTT. Translated, it gives CASSYWGTENTEAFF.

The chain carries TRBV6-5 and TRBJ1-1; TRBD1 agrees at 8 bases. Trimming cost V 5 bases and J 4 bases; bases outside gene matches: 9. The germline V gene has CDR1 MNHEY and CDR2 SVGAGI. This CDR3 spans 15 amino acids. The CDR3 region has the DNA TGTGCCAGCAGTAAGAAGACAGGGGCGAGCACTGAAGCTTTCTTT. It translates to CASSKKTGASTEAFF.

The chain links TRBV7-7 to TRBJ2-5, with D hard to call. With 5 bases removed from V and 1 base from J, the gap between germline ends came to 14 bases. The CDR3 contains 15 residues. The germline V gene encodes CDR1 SSHAT and CDR2 FNYEAQ (reference sequence). In DNA form, the CDR3 reads TGTGCCAGCAGCCCACTCGGAGTAACCCAAGAGACCCAGTACTTC. Amino acids: CASSPLGVTQETQYF.

The CDR3 DNA is TGTGCCAGTAGCAAGACTGCCAACACTGAAGCTTTCTTT. Its protein is CASSKTANTEAFF. The chain employs TRBV19 and TRBJ1-1, with D uncertain. V shed 6 bases and J shed 2 bases, with 10 bases lying between them. Germline V gene sequence: CDR1 LNHDA, CDR2 SQIVND (reference sequence). CDR3 length: 13 residues.

This clone showed up just once. The chain has TRBV11-2 and TRBJ2-7, with a weak D call TRBD1 (6 bases). The V gene lost 4 bases and the J gene lost 3 bases, with 16 bases spanning the gap. CDR3 length: 15 residues. Germline CDR1 SGHAT, CDR2 FQNNGV. The CDR3 reads CASSSLTGTIYEQYF. The CDR3 DNA reads TGTGCCAGCAGCTCCCTAACCGGGACAATCTACGAGCAGTACTTC.

The chain joins TRBV7-9 to TRBJ1-1; tentatively, D is TRBD1 (5 bases). Trimming pared 1 base from V and 7 bases from J, leaving 16 bases between. The CDR3 runs to 15 residues. Germline V gene lookup returns CDR1 SEHNR and CDR2 FQNEAQ (reference sequence). The CDR3 sequence: CASSLDWGQNGEAFF. CDR3 coding DNA: TGTGCCAGCAGCTTAGATTGGGGCCAGAACGGTGAAGCTTTCTTT.

The genes are TRBV6-5 and TRBJ2-5; possibly TRBD2 for D (6 bases). V was clipped by 6 bases and J by 2 bases, with 13 bases between them. CDR1 and CDR2 (germline): MNHEY, SVGAGI. CDR3 size: 14 residues. The DNA for the CDR3 is TGTGCCAGCAGACTAATAGCGGTTCAAGAGACCCAGTACTTC. This sequence encodes CASRLIAVQETQYF.

This chain connects TRBV11-2 to TRBJ2-1, with 12 positions matching TRBD2. V gave up 4 bases and J gave up 6 bases; unmatched junction bases: 4. Germline V gene lookup returns CDR1 SGHAT and CDR2 FQNNGV. The length of the CDR3 is 15 residues. CDR3 in amino acids: CASSSLAGGRNEQFF. The CDR3 nucleotides are TGTGCCAGCAGCTCCCTAGCGGGGGGGCGCAATGAGCAGTTCTTC.

V and J are TRBV5-1 and TRBJ2-5, with a tentative D call TRBD2 (7 bases). Germline-derived CDR1 and CDR2 are SGHRS and YFSETQ. The CDR3 is made up of 15 amino acids. V was clipped by 4 bases and J by 2 bases, with 15 bases between them. The DNA for the CDR3 is TGCGCCAGCAGCGGGAGGGACACCGGACAAGAGACCCAGTACTTC. Translation: CASSGRDTGQETQYF.

This chain links TRBV16 with TRBJ2-1; perhaps TRBD2 as D (6 bases). Germline V gene data show CDR1 as KGHSY and CDR2 as FQNENV. The V and J ends lost 4 bases and 0 bases respectively, with 13 bases between them. This CDR3 has 16 amino acids. The CDR3, as DNA: TGTGCCAGCAGCCCGCAGCGGGCTAGCTCCTACAATGAGCAGTTCTTC. It specifies CASSPQRASSYNEQFF.